Detailed here is one TCR beta chain. This clonotype was counted ten times or more. Its cognate antigen has yet to be identified. No per-base quality is available; no much larger clone lies one base away. There are 14 amino acids in the CDR3, from cysteine to phenylalanine inclusive. The retained sequence is limited to the CDR3, 42 bases, with the frame set at the first base. The germline V gene specifies SNHLY as CDR1 and FYNNEI as CDR2. V is clipped by 6 bases and J by 2 bases, and the sequence between their germline boundaries is 14 bases long. These data are taken from a study of regulatory T cells in long-lasting Graves disease (dated by TCRdb to about 2021). Regarding the complete study: Patients with newly diagnosed Graves' disease had been on antithyroid drugs for under 3 months. The study took place in China and was registered as a clinical trial. TCR sequencing covered 13 persistent and some 20 newly diagnosed Graves' disease patients, 33 samples in total. This study used TCR sequencing and RNA sequencing of peripheral blood to compare persistent Graves' disease patients against newly diagnosed Graves' disease patients. What the research found in general, with its limitations: The study examined only peripheral blood because the primary lesion, thyroid tissue, could not be accessed. Persistent patients shared more public clonotypes among themselves (approximately 2,500) than newly diagnosed patients did (about 1,000). Sequencing and analysis were limited to the TCR beta chain. Lower TCR Shannon entropy and fewer highly expanded clones were observed in persistent Graves' disease patients than in newly diagnosed patients, which suggested clonal expansion. TRBV28, TRBJ1-2 and TRBJ2-5 were preferentially used in persistent disease, while TRBV20-1 and TRBJ2-1 were favored in newly diagnosed disease. As a limitation, the authors acknowledged that the small sample size may reduce accuracy.

The method was multiplex PCR. The listed sequencing device is Illumina HiSeq 4000. TCR beta libraries were built with iRepertoire HTBI primers and Arm-PCR amplification of CDR3 regions. Before sequencing, the PCR products went through gel purification. In the source study's methods: Across samples, roughly 60 TRBV and 14 TRBJ segments were identified and used for gene usage analysis of CDR3 amino acid clonotypes. COPE and FqMerger were used to merge the filtered high-quality paired reads into contigs. BLAST was used to align contigs to the IMGT TRBV, TRBD and TRBJ reference genes, and CDR3 was defined following IMGT. Highly expanded clones were defined as clonotypes with a frequency above 0.1%. Repertoire diversity was measured by Shannon entropy, and V-J evenness by the Gini coefficient. Public clonotypes were defined as clonotypes shared by more than one individual. Using fastp at Q25 and MiXCR, TCRdb reprocessed the public reads and kept productive beta chains. Every CDR3 protein is listed once, alongside the most common genes and DNA of its rows. The V and J calls follow TCRdb's processing rather than the paper's. In this sample the table shows approximately 400,000 distinct CDR3 sequences, 15% of which occur a single time. The biggest ten clones account for over 7% of the sample.

The sample's time point label is to be understood as: newly diagnosed GD, antithyroid drugs for less than 3 months. For both TCR sequencing and RNA sequencing, RNA was extracted from PBMCs in TRIzol. The diagnosis of Graves' disease was made according to American Thyroid Association guidelines. Patients were recruited from an endocrinology department in Xi'an, China. Each patient gave 7 to 9.5 milliliters of peripheral blood, collected in an EDTA anticoagulant tube. Ficoll Paque Plus density gradient separation was used to isolate PBMCs, and no further T cell sorting was done. An Agilent 2100 Bioanalyzer and agarose gel were used to check RNA quality, while a NanoDrop 2000 measured RNA concentration. The data were also submitted as part of a second study, on T cells in Graves' hyperthyroidism and ophthalmopathy. The second source states: Graves' hyperthyroidism was defined as stable when no progression to ophthalmopathy occurred over 18 months of follow-up. The hyperthyroidism patients were between 18 and 65 years old and newly diagnosed, with a disease duration of less than 2 months. Patients with uncontrolled infections, other autoimmune diseases, pregnancy or lactation were excluded. Clinical symptoms, serum thyroxine and TRAb, thyroid ultrasound, and orbital computed tomography formed the basis for the diagnoses. The first round of RT-PCR for the TCR CDR3 was performed with the HTBI primer set and the Qiagen OneStep RT-PCR kit. Most expanded thyroid clonotypes (frequency above 0.001) were also detected in blood, suggesting blood repertoires may reflect thyroid immune responses. In cross-validation, a model built on a 13 V-J signature told ophthalmopathy apart from stable hyperthyroidism with approximately 90% sensitivity and approximately 81% specificity, and in testing the same model reached 80%/75%. In validation, the model predicted progression to ophthalmopathy with roughly 70% sensitivity and roughly 75% specificity, a median of 6.5 months before onset. TCR V-J signatures able to tell the groups apart were searched for in a discovery cohort of some 97 patients, of whom under 45 had Graves' ophthalmopathy and about 55 had stable Graves' hyperthyroidism. An independent validation cohort of fewer than 20 hyperthyroidism patients and approximately 16 patients who later progressed to ophthalmopathy tested prospective prediction of ophthalmopathy. The 75 to 100 discovery patients were randomly split 7:3 into training and test sets. Thyroid tissue and blood T-cell repertoires from about six Graves' hyperthyroidism patients were also compared in the study. After blood sampling, hyperthyroidism patients were treated with methimazole at a starting dose of 30 mg daily, and ophthalmopathy patients were treated with high-dose intravenous methylprednisolone. Libraries were constructed in a second round of multiplex PCR, after which size selection and purification were carried out. The libraries were sequenced on an Illumina HiSeq2000 using paired-end 100 bp reads. SOAPnuke was used to process the raw data, removing reads that contained adapters or uncalled bases, had a mean Phred below 15, or lacked an exact match to the constant primer or identifier. COPE v1.2.5 was used to merge high-quality paired reads, and clonotypes were defined as unique nucleotide sequences. MiTCR v1.1 was used to align the clonotypes against IMGT TRBV, TRBD and TRBJ reference segments. The analysis included only V-J combinations with a frequency above 0.0001, which together covered 99% to 99.2% of the repertoires. A TCS score was defined as the ratio of F50 (clonal expansion) to E x V (chaos), with BLOSUM62-based TCRdist applied between CDR3 peptides within each V-J. Welch's t-statistics and random forest reduced around 520 V-J features to 13, which were used in a naive Bayes classifier (R e1071). Sample size was not statistically predetermined, and blinding of investigators to group allocation was not performed. The paper reports TCR Vbeta CDR3 sequencing of approximately 130 peripheral blood samples: 43 ophthalmopathy, under 80 hyperthyroidism and around 17 progressor patients.

The clonotype comes from a woman in her thirties or forties with Graves disease. Donor details come from another sample of the same person, matched by shared clones. The chain is encoded by TRBV2 joined to TRBJ2-7; the D call could be TRBD1 or TRBD2, with each sharing 6 bases. The specimen comprised peripheral blood mononuclear cells (PBMCs), sampled at new diagnosis, from a patient treated with antithyroid drugs. The DNA sequence is as follows: TGTGCCAGCAGCGTCGGGGGCATCCCCTACGAGCAGTACTTC. Translated, it gives CASSVGGIPYEQYF.